The 29 T cell receptor beta chains below come from one sample, sequenced in a study of post-analysis software for immune sequencing data. Unique molecular identifiers were carried by the TCR beta cDNA libraries. Using its own MiXCR run on the PCR reads, TCRdb lists one record per CDR3 protein. The sample lists some 800,000 distinct CDR3 sequences, more than 45% occurring once. Study-level findings and limits: Several TRBV segments (TRBV5-6, TRBV5-1 and TRBV20-1 among them) occurred more frequently in patients than in controls.

For these receptors, no antigen is known. The sample taken for sequencing was blood. These receptors all stem from a girl aged 10 to 17 with multiple sclerosis.

The chain links TRBV10-3 to TRBJ1-4, with 7 bases lining up with TRBD1. With V trimmed by 10 bases and J by 4 bases, 12 bases remained unmatched. Germline loops: CDR1 ENHRY, CDR2 SYGVKD. The CDR3 covers 15 residues. CDR3 sequence reads: CATREGAFGNEKLFF. CDR3 DNA: TGTGCCACTAGGGAGGGGGCGTTTGGTAATGAAAAACTGTTTTTT.

There are a few counts of this clonotype. This sequence joins TRBV11-1 and TRBJ2-3, with no clear D. Germline lookup yields CDR1 SGHAT and CDR2 FQDESV (reference sequence). V lost 7 bases to trimming and J lost 2 bases, with 10 bases between them. CDR3 size: 13 residues. CDR3 sequence (DNA): TGTGCCAGCAAAGGAAGTTCCACAGATACGCAGTATTTT. Protein sequence: CASKGSSTDTQYF.

V and J are TRBV15 and TRBJ2-6; D is ambiguous. Germline V lookup: CDR1 LNHNV, CDR2 YYDKDF (reference sequence). With 3 bases removed from V and 0 bases from J, the gap between germline ends came to 9 bases. The CDR3 has 16 amino acids. The CDR3 reads CATSRPSGSGANVLTF. DNA of the CDR3: TGTGCCACCAGCAGGCCTTCAGGCTCTGGGGCCAACGTCCTGACTTTC.

This clonotype has just a few counts. The rearrangement joins TRBV20-1 to TRBJ2-1, with 10 bases aligning to TRBD1. Trimming removed 5 bases from V and 3 bases from J; junction bases left unmatched: 4. CDR1 is DFQATT and CDR2 is SNEGSKA in the germline V gene (reference sequence). CDR3 length equals 14 residues. The CDR3 is CSAPGQGRYNEQFF. The CDR3 coding sequence is TGCAGTGCTCCGGGACAGGGGCGCTACAATGAGCAGTTCTTC.

This clonotype was detected once. The rearrangement uses TRBV28 and TRBJ2-3; D is possibly TRBD1 or TRBD2 (6 bases each). The CDR3 spans 15 residues. Germline CDR1 MDHEN, CDR2 SYDVKM. Trimming took 7 bases from V and 3 from J, leaving 17 bases between them. Written as DNA, the CDR3 is TGTGCCAGCAACCCAAGAGGGGGGTGGACAGATACGCAGTATTTT. This sequence encodes CASNPRGGWTDTQYF.

This clonotype has only a few counts. The rearrangement uses TRBV7-2 and TRBJ1-6; D perhaps matches TRBD1 (5 bases). The germline CDR1 and CDR2 sequences are SGHTA and FQGNSA. CDR3 size: 17 residues. V was cut by 5 bases and J by 9 bases, with 23 bases left in between. The CDR3 coding sequence is TGTGCCAGCAGCCCGATCGGTCCGGGACGGCCTATTTCACCCCTCCACTTT. This encodes CASSPIGPGRPISPLHF. The full variable domain, with the rest looked up from reference TRBV7-2 and TRBJ1-6, is GAGVSQSPSNKVTEKGKDVELRCDPISGHTALYWYRQSLGQGLEFLIYFQGNSAPDKSGLPSDRFSAERTGGSVSTLTIQRTQQEDSAVYLCASSPIGPGRPISPLHFGNGTRLTVT.

This clonotype has only a few counts. The V gene is TRBV7-2, the J gene TRBJ2-3; no firm D call. The CDR3 spans 14 residues. Germline CDR1 reads SGHTA; CDR2 reads FQGNSA. Trimming took off 1 base at V and 4 bases at J, with 9 bases between the two ends. The CDR3 DNA follows: TGTGCCAGCAGCTTAGTAGACGGAGCAGATACGCAGTATTTT. Translation gives CASSLVDGADTQYF.

This rearrangement joins TRBV7-9 to TRBJ1-2; the D is unclear. This CDR3 region has 13 residues. Between the trimmed V and J ends, which lost 1 base and 4 bases, there was a span of 7 bases. Germline values: CDR1 SEHNR, CDR2 FQNEAQ (reference sequence). CDR3 protein: CASSLDQFYGYTF. The CDR3 nucleotides are TGTGCCAGCAGCTTAGATCAGTTCTATGGCTACACCTTC.

The rearrangement uses TRBV12-5 and TRBJ2-7; 10 bases fit TRBD1. The CDR3 length is 16 residues. Germline-derived CDR1 and CDR2 are LGHNT and FRNRAP. J gave up 0 bases and V 4 bases, and 6 bases lay outside the gene matches. The CDR3 loop reads CASGWDRGESSYEQYF. In DNA, the CDR3 is TGTGCTAGTGGTTGGGACAGGGGCGAAAGCTCCTACGAGCAGTACTTC.

This clonotype has a handful of counts. The chain combines TRBV29-1 with TRBJ2-5; the D is unclear. The CDR3 sequence is 11 residues long. Trimming left V 5 bases short and J 4 bases short, with 8 bases between. Germline-derived CDR1 and CDR2 are SQVTM and ANQGSEA. In nucleotides, the CDR3 is TGCAGCGTTCCAGTAGTAGAGACCCAGTACTTC. Its protein product is CSVPVVETQYF.

A few counts support this clonotype. The gene calls are TRBV29-1 and TRBJ2-7; 11 bases align to TRBD2. Per the germline V gene, CDR1 is SQVTM and CDR2 is ANQGSEA. The CDR3 runs to 15 residues. J gave up 0 bases and V 5 bases, and 6 bases lay outside the gene matches. The CDR3 spells CSVRVTSGISYEQYF. The CDR3 DNA follows: TGCAGCGTTCGGGTGACTAGCGGGATCTCCTACGAGCAGTACTTC.

This clonotype was observed once. The genes are TRBV6-1 and TRBJ1-5; TRBD1 matches 9 bases. Germline V gene data show CDR1 as MNHNS and CDR2 as SASEGT. The CDR3 runs to 14 residues. Losses at the gene ends were 6 bases for V and 4 bases for J; bases not matched to a gene: 4. CDR3 bases: TGTGCCAGCAGCGTGGACAGGGGTAATCAGCCCCAGCATTTT. It specifies CASSVDRGNQPQHF.

This clonotype was observed a handful of times. The genes are TRBV20-1 and TRBJ2-1; tentative D call: TRBD2 (6 bases). Germline V gene data show CDR1 as DFQATT and CDR2 as SNEGSKA (reference sequence). V was clipped by 1 base and J by 5 bases, with 12 bases between them. The CDR3 is 14 residues long. The CDR3 DNA follows: TGCAGTGCTAGAGGGTTAACGGGGGACAATGAGCAGTTCTTC. It translates to CSARGLTGDNEQFF.

This clonotype has just a few counts. The chain joins TRBV12-3 or TRBV12-4 to TRBJ1-2; D call uncertain. V was clipped by 4 bases and J by 8 bases, with 14 bases between them. The CDR3 has 13 amino acids. The CDR3 loop is CASSSETPRGYTF. The CDR3 bases are TGTGCCAGCAGTTCGGAGACGCCAAGAGGCTACACCTTC.

This rearrangement joins TRBV4-3 to TRBJ2-5; TRBD1 might be the D (6 bases). The V end lost 0 bases, the J end lost 5 bases, and 13 bases lay between the germline ends. Germline CDR1 and CDR2: LGHNA and YSLEER. This CDR3 spans 15 amino acids. This CDR3 is CASSQEYRAVETQYF. CDR3 DNA sequence: TGCGCCAGCAGCCAAGAATACAGGGCTGTGGAGACCCAGTACTTC.

The chain joins TRBV9 to TRBJ2-3, with a possible D match to TRBD2 (5 bases). Germline V gene data show CDR1 as SGDLS and CDR2 as YYNGEE. CDR3 length equals 14 residues. V lost 2 bases to trimming and J lost 2 bases, with 9 bases between them. In DNA, the CDR3 is TGTGCCAGCAGCGTGACTACCCTCACAGATACGCAGTATTTT. Amino acid sequence: CASSVTTLTDTQYF.

This rearrangement joins TRBV12-3 or TRBV12-4 to TRBJ2-1; 12 bases are a match to TRBD1. The J segment lost 9 bases and the V segment lost 4 bases, leaving 13 bases of the junction unmatched. This CDR3 has 17 amino acids. CDR3 sequence (DNA): TGTGCCAGCAGTTCACCTCGGGACAGGGGGCTTAGGAGTGAGCAGTTCTTC. This gives the protein CASSSPRDRGLRSEQFF.

The chain recombines TRBV7-9 with TRBJ2-1; 7 positions match TRBD1. J was trimmed by 4 bases and V by 5 bases; bases with no gene match: 11. Germline V gene data show CDR1 as SEHNR and CDR2 as FQNEAQ (reference sequence). CDR3 length: 16 residues. The CDR3 loop is CASSRPDRDVYNEQFF. In DNA form, the CDR3 reads TGTGCCAGCAGCCGGCCCGACAGGGACGTTTACAATGAGCAGTTCTTC.

This clonotype was observed a few times. This chain joins TRBV25-1 and TRBJ2-7; 7 bases line up with TRBD1. J lost 4 bases, V lost 0 bases, and 9 bases had no gene match. The CDR3 is made up of 16 amino acids. Germline CDR1 MGHDK, CDR2 SYGVNS. CDR3 sequence reads: CASSEYLGGIGYEQYF. The CDR3 region has the DNA TGTGCCAGCAGTGAATATCTAGGGGGCATTGGGTACGAGCAGTACTTC.

CDR3: CASSFVPADTQYF. DNA of the CDR3: TGTGCCAGCAGTTTTGTGCCCGCAGATACGCAGTATTTT. This sequence joins TRBV12-3 or TRBV12-4 and TRBJ2-3, with no clear D. The CDR3 runs to 13 residues. Between the trimmed V and J ends, which lost 3 bases and 4 bases, there was a span of 8 bases.

The chain couples TRBV2 to TRBJ2-5; 10 bases are shared with TRBD2. The trim removed 7 bases at V and 2 bases at J, leaving 4 bases unmatched. CDR1 and CDR2 (germline): SNHLY, FYNNEI. This CDR3 region has 14 residues. The CDR3 here is CASKGTSVQETQYF. The CDR3 nucleotides are TGTGCCAGCAAGGGGACTAGCGTTCAAGAGACCCAGTACTTC.

V is TRBV24-1 and J is TRBJ2-3; tentative D call: TRBD2 (6 bases). The ends were cut back, 3 bases at V and 8 bases at J, with 20 bases in the middle. CDR1 is KGHDR, CDR2 SFDVKD, per germline. The CDR3 is made up of 16 amino acids. For the CDR3, the DNA is TGTGCCACCAGTGATCGCTCCGTTAGCGGAGGGGTTACGCAGTATTTT. Translating it yields CATSDRSVSGGVTQYF.

A few counts support this clonotype. The chain is built from TRBV7-9 and TRBJ1-2, with a tentative D call TRBD1 (5 bases). The ends were cut back, 0 bases at V and 2 bases at J, with 16 bases in the middle. This CDR3 is 17 amino acids long. The germline gives CDR1 SEHNR, CDR2 FQNEAQ (reference sequence). The CDR3 nucleotides are TGTGCCAGCAGCTTAGCTATGGGGACGGAGAAGAACTATGGCTACACCTTC. Its protein product is CASSLAMGTEKNYGYTF.

The V and J genes are TRBV24-1 and TRBJ1-5; no definite D call. The ends were cut back, 1 base at V and 5 bases at J, with 8 bases in the middle. The CDR3 runs to 14 residues. Germline CDR1 KGHDR, CDR2 SFDVKD. CDR3 loop: CATSDFPTYQPQHF. The CDR3, as DNA: TGTGCCACCAGTGATTTCCCAACATATCAGCCCCAGCATTTT.

This clonotype has just a few counts. V usage is TRBV10-2 and J usage is TRBJ2-3; 7 bases agree with TRBD2. This CDR3 is 20 amino acids long. The germline V gene encodes CDR1 WSHSY and CDR2 SAAADI. V lost 5 bases, J lost 2 bases, and 22 bases stayed unmatched. The CDR3 spells CASSPPPVISGNASTDTQYF. The CDR3 DNA follows: TGCGCCAGCAGTCCTCCTCCAGTAATAAGCGGGAACGCTTCCACAGATACGCAGTATTTT.

V usage is TRBV5-1 and J usage is TRBJ2-5; D perhaps matches TRBD1 (5 bases). The J call is doubtful: the DNA matches TRBJ2-7 better. The CDR3 consists of 16 residues. Germline CDR1 is SGHRS and CDR2 is YFSETQ. CDR3 in DNA: TGCGCCAGCAGCTTGGGACAGCCCTCCCGGGTGGGCGAGCAGTACTTC. Translated: CASSLGQPSRVGEQYF.

This clonotype was picked up a small number of times. The V call is TRBV30, the J call TRBJ2-1; TRBD2 matches at 12 bases. The germline V gene has CDR1 GTSNPN and CDR2 SVGIG (reference sequence). This CDR3 is 14 amino acids long. The J segment lost 10 bases and the V segment lost 3 bases, leaving 7 bases of the junction unmatched. CDR3 in amino acids: CAWSRTSGIGEQFF. The DNA for the CDR3 is TGTGCCTGGAGCCGGACTAGCGGGATAGGCGAGCAGTTCTTC.

This chain uses TRBV12-3 or TRBV12-4 with TRBJ2-7, with TRBD2 identical over 10 bases. The ends lost 6 bases at V and 4 bases at J; junction bases unmatched: 9. CDR3 size: 15 residues. The CDR3 DNA reads as TGTGCCAGCAGGGCCAGCGGGAGGGCCGGGTACGAGCAGTACTTC. It encodes CASRASGRAGYEQYF.

This clonotype has a handful of counts. The chain carries TRBV29-1 and TRBJ2-1; 13 nucleotides agree with TRBD2. The germline V gene has CDR1 SQVTM and CDR2 ANQGSEA. This CDR3 comprises 22 residues. The ends lost 3 bases at V and 0 bases at J; junction bases unmatched: 20. CDR3 bases: TGCAGCGTTGATGGTGTCCCAGTACTAGCGGGAGGGCCAGGGACCTCCTACAATGAGCAGTTCTTC. It yields the protein CSVDGVPVLAGGPGTSYNEQFF.